The 11 T cell receptor beta chains in this list originate from one sample, sequenced in a study of regulatory T cells in long-lasting Graves disease. Sample time point: persistent/refractory GD, antithyroid drugs over 5 years with positive TRAb. RNA from PBMCs was the source of the TCR library. The authors built TCR beta libraries using iRepertoire HTBI primers and Arm-PCR of CDR3 regions. TCRdb re-called the multiplex PCR reads through MiXCR, storing one row per CDR3 protein. The table shows approximately 350,000 distinct CDR3 sequences, with less than 30% occurring only once. Sequences were derived from peripheral blood mononuclear cells (PBMCs), sampled when the disease was refractory, from a patient treated with antithyroid drugs. The receptors come from a woman in her 40s with Graves disease.

Worth noting for this clonotype: Mismatch with germline at one junction end may stem from a read error. CDR3 protein: CSGWGTTQGDNLDNKQFF. In DNA, the CDR3 is TGCAGCGGGTGGGGGACCACACAGGGCGACAATCTCGACAATAAGCAGTTCTTC. The V gene is TRBV29-1, the J gene TRBJ2-1, with D perhaps TRBD1 (6 bases). The germline CDR1 and CDR2 sequences are SQVTM and ANQGSEA. CDR3 length: 18 residues.

This clonotype showed up many times. This chain connects TRBV11-2 to TRBJ1-1; a weak D match, TRBD1 (6 bases). Germline assignment: CDR1 SGHAT and CDR2 FQNNGV. Trimming stripped 5 bases from V and 0 bases from J, with 19 bases between. The CDR3 consists of 17 residues. The CDR3: CASSQKGQNSMNTEAFF. CDR3 coding DNA: TGTGCCAGCAGCCAAAAAGGACAGAATAGCATGAACACTGAAGCTTTCTTT.

Only a few counts were recorded for this clonotype. The V gene is TRBV6-1, the J gene TRBJ2-5, with unresolved D. Germline values: CDR1 MNHNS, CDR2 SASEGT. This CDR3 region has 15 residues. V lost 5 bases and J lost 1, with 14 bases in between. The CDR3 spells CASSPSLAPQETQYF. The CDR3 DNA sequence: TGTGCCAGCAGTCCCTCACTGGCACCCCAAGAGACCCAGTACTTC.

V is TRBV6-1 and J is TRBJ1-5, with TRBD1 matching 8 bases. The CDR3 is 14 amino acids. With 6 bases clipped from V and 6 bases from J, the junction kept 7 bases outside the gene matches. Germline CDR1 and CDR2: MNHNS and SASEGT. The CDR3 sequence: CASRKTGEGQPQHF. CDR3 coding DNA: TGTGCCAGCAGAAAGACAGGGGAGGGTCAGCCCCAGCATTTT.

The table lists this clonotype with many counts. This chain connects TRBV2 to TRBJ1-2, with 8 positions matching TRBD1. The germline gives CDR1 SNHLY, CDR2 FYNNEI. V lost 8 bases and J lost 7; bases outside the gene matches: 12. The CDR3 is 14 amino acids. The CDR3 sequence is CASDGQGTSGGYTF. The CDR3 nucleotides read TGTGCCAGCGACGGACAGGGAACGAGTGGTGGCTACACCTTC.

The V call is TRBV6-1, the J call TRBJ1-1; 7 bases agree with TRBD1. CDR3 length: 13 amino acids. With 4 bases clipped from V and 6 bases from J, the junction kept 5 bases outside the gene matches. From germline, CDR1 is MNHNS and CDR2 SASEGT. CDR3 sequence: CASSADRSAEAFF. The CDR3 region has the DNA TGTGCCAGCAGTGCGGACAGGAGCGCTGAAGCTTTCTTT.

The chain combines TRBV15 with TRBJ2-7; 11 bases are a match to TRBD1. With 1 base clipped from V and 0 bases from J, the junction kept 2 bases outside the gene matches. This CDR3 region has 16 residues. Germline V lookup: CDR1 LNHNV, CDR2 YYDKDF (reference sequence). The CDR3 nucleotides read TGTGCCACCAGCAGAGTTGGGACAGGGGGCTCCTACGAGCAGTACTTC. Protein product: CATSRVGTGGSYEQYF.

CDR3 DNA sequence: TGTGCCAGCAGCCAAGCATCCGCGGGAGCCTCCTACGAGCAGTACTTC. It translates to CASSQASAGASYEQYF. The chain couples TRBV3-1 to TRBJ2-7, with 7 nucleotides matching TRBD2. The CDR3 has 16 amino acids. From germline, CDR1 is LGHDT and CDR2 YNNKEL (reference sequence). J gave up 0 bases and V 1 base, and 6 bases lay outside the gene matches.

On this clonotype: The likely explanation is a read error, given a far larger clone one base away. V and J are TRBV6-9 and TRBJ1-5, with 11 bases matching TRBD1. Looked up from germline, CDR1 is MNHGY and CDR2 is SVAAGI. V dropped 3 bases and J dropped 6; count of bases not matched to a gene: 4. The CDR3 length is 15 residues. The CDR3, as DNA: TGTGCCAGCAGTTACGGGACAGGGGGTAGTCAGCCCCAGCATTTT. Its protein product is CASSYGTGGSQPQHF.

This clonotype was found a few times. The chain is built from TRBV19 and TRBJ1-1; no clear D gene. The CDR3 spans 15 residues. Per the germline V gene, CDR1 is LNHDA and CDR2 is SQIVND (reference sequence). V was clipped by 6 bases and J by 0 bases, with 14 bases between them. CDR3 DNA sequence: TGTGCCAGTAGCGATGCGGGCCTCATGAACACTGAAGCTTTCTTT. Translation gives CASSDAGLMNTEAFF.

The chain has TRBV5-1 and TRBJ1-1; D gene uncertain. The V end was cut by 4 bases, the J end by 2 bases, with 9 bases between. The CDR3 is 13 amino acids. Germline CDR1 reads SGHRS; CDR2 reads YFSETQ. The chain's CDR3 is CASSTRANTEAFF. The DNA of the CDR3 is TGCGCCAGCAGCACCCGGGCAAACACTGAAGCTTTCTTT.